This section outlines one T cell receptor (beta chain) sequence together with its context. Its antigen is unknown. The data are from a study of Ad26.COV2.S vaccination and SARS-CoV-2 variants. The study's findings and limits: Considerable breadth of spike-specific CD8+ and CD4+ T cell responses has reportedly been documented following vaccination. Vaccine recipients had higher spike-specific TCR breadth than placebo recipients.

This table comes from immunoSEQ multiplex PCR, and its TCRdb copy is limited to in-frame clones, with some not included. The data show about half a million clones, with 80% to 90% seen just once and roughly 1.7% held by the top ten. Treatment in this sample: roughly 18 received Ad26.COV2.S at low or high dose, single or two shots; about 5 received placebo; per-sample allocation not given. Samples came from day 63 after the first vaccine or placebo injection. The CDR3 is 15 amino acids. The germline gives CDR1 SNHLY, CDR2 FYNNEI. The junction had 4 bases not matched to a gene; V was cut back by 5 bases and J by 3 bases.

This rearrangement joins TRBV2 to TRBJ2-1; 10 nucleotides match TRBD1. The source is a person aged 18 to 59 who received the Ad26.COV2.S COVID-19 vaccine or a placebo. The source material was peripheral blood, sampled in a trial of Ad26.COV2.S vaccine versus placebo. Here the CDR3 DNA reads TGTGCCAGCAGTCCCGGGACAGGGGACTACAATGAGCAGTTCTTC. This gives the protein CASSPGTGDYNEQFF.